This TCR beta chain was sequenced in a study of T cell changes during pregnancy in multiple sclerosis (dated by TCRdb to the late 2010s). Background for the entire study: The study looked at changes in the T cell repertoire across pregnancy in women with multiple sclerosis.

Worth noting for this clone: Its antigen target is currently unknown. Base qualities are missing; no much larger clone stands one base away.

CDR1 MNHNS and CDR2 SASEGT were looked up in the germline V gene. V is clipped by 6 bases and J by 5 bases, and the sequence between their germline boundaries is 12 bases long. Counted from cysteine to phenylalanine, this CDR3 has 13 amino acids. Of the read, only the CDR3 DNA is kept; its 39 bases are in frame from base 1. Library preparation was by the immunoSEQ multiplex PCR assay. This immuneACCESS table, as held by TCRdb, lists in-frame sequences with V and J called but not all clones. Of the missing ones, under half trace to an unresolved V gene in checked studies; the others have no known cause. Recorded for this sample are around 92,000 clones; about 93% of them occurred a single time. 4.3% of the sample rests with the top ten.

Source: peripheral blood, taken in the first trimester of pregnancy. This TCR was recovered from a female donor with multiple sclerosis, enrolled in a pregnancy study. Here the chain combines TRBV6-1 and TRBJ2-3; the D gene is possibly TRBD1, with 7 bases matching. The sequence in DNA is TGTGCCAGCAGACGACAGGGAGGAGATACGCAGTATTTT. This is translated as CASRRQGGDTQYF.